The next 10 T cell receptor beta chains were all read from a single sample in a study of blood T cell repertoires in COVID-19. Assay: immunoSEQ multiplex PCR; the TCRdb copy retains only in-frame clones and omits some. Here the sample spans 150,000 or so clones, roughly four fifths being singletons. The sample was peripheral blood. These receptors were taken from a human donor with acute or convalescent COVID-19. The donor label of this sample is uncertain.

The chain is built from TRBV19 and TRBJ1-2; D is unclear. With 7 bases removed from V and 2 bases from J, the gap between germline ends came to 14 bases. Germline lookup yields CDR1 LNHDA and CDR2 SQIVND (reference sequence). The CDR3 runs to 14 residues. CDR3 region: CASKSRVRNYGYTF. In nucleotides, the CDR3 is TGTGCCAGTAAAAGCCGGGTAAGAAACTATGGCTACACCTTC.

The chain employs TRBV6-5 and TRBJ2-1; 11 positions match TRBD2. Germline V gene sequence: CDR1 MNHEY, CDR2 SVGAGI. Germline trimming cut 0 bases from V and 9 bases from J; bases unmatched to any gene: 4. This CDR3 contains 15 residues. This CDR3 reads CASSYSMLAGGEQFF. In nucleotides, the CDR3 is TGTGCCAGCAGTTACTCGATGCTAGCGGGGGGTGAGCAGTTCTTC.

This clone appeared a few times. This chain links TRBV5-5 with TRBJ1-4; TRBD1 matches at 7 bases. This CDR3 has 16 amino acids. Germline CDR1 reads SGHKS; CDR2 reads YYEKEE (reference sequence). V was pared by 3 bases and J by 8 bases, with 13 bases of the junction left unmatched. CDR3 sequence reads: CASSWTADRVGEKLFF. In DNA, the CDR3 is TGTGCCAGCAGCTGGACCGCCGACAGGGTGGGCGAAAAACTGTTTTTT.

The J gene is TRBJ2-7, the V gene TRBV6-6; TRBD1 matches at 9 bases. The CDR3 length is 15 residues. From germline, CDR1 is MNHNY and CDR2 SVGAGI (reference sequence). J lost 1 base, V lost 6 bases, and 7 bases had no gene match. Here the CDR3 reads CASRLQGTGSYEQYF. Written as DNA, the CDR3 is TGTGCCAGCAGGCTACAGGGGACAGGGTCCTACGAGCAGTACTTC.

The chain is built from TRBV11-2 and TRBJ2-5, with D possibly being TRBD1 (5 bases). The germline V gene has CDR1 SGHAT and CDR2 FQNNGV. There are 15 residues in the CDR3. V was shortened by 1 base and J by 1 base, with 10 bases between the two germline ends. The CDR3 sequence: CASSLGSTAQETQYF. In DNA, the CDR3 is TGTGCCAGCAGCTTAGGTTCGACAGCCCAAGAGACCCAGTACTTC.

This clone has only a few counts. The chain joins TRBV10-3 to TRBJ2-7, with a tentative D call TRBD2 (5 bases). The CDR3 sequence is 15 residues long. The ends were cut back, 6 bases at V and 3 bases at J, with 18 bases in the middle. Germline CDR1 ENHRY, CDR2 SYGVKD. The CDR3 protein is CAISARPGGLYEQYF. CDR3 in DNA: TGTGCCATCAGCGCACGACCAGGCGGGCTCTACGAGCAGTACTTC.

The J gene is TRBJ1-5, the V gene TRBV27, with TRBD1 matching over 9 bases. In germline, CDR1 is MNHEY, CDR2 SMNVEV (reference sequence). Losses at the gene ends were 2 bases for V and 0 bases for J; bases not matched to a gene: 11. CDR3 length: 19 residues. Written as DNA, the CDR3 is TGTGCCAGCAGTTTAAGGGGGGGACAGGGAATCCTTAGCAATCAGCCCCAGCATTTT. Translating it yields CASSLRGGQGILSNQPQHF.

The gene calls are TRBV7-9 and TRBJ2-5; D is ambiguous. The V end lost 1 base, the J end lost 5 bases, and 8 bases lay between the germline ends. Germline V gene sequence: CDR1 SEHNR, CDR2 FQNEAQ (reference sequence). The CDR3 spans 13 residues. CDR3 sequence reads: CASSLVLGETQYF. The CDR3 DNA reads TGTGCCAGCAGCTTAGTACTCGGGGAGACCCAGTACTTC.

The rearrangement uses TRBV5-1 and TRBJ1-2; D is perhaps TRBD1 (5 bases). V lost 5 bases and J lost 2, with 13 bases in between. Germline-derived CDR1 and CDR2 are SGHRS and YFSETQ. The CDR3 contains 14 residues. The CDR3 region is CASSNGGRNYGYTF. Written as DNA, the CDR3 is TGCGCCAGCAGTAACGGGGGAAGGAACTATGGCTACACCTTC.

The chain uses TRBV23-1 and TRBJ1-2; tentatively, D is TRBD1 (5 bases). TRBV23-1 falls under the ORF class, with uncertain function. The V end lost 2 bases, the J end lost 1 base, and 26 bases lay between the germline ends. The CDR3 is 20 amino acids. The CDR3 bases are TGCGCCAGCAGTCAAGTGGAGTTGACGACAGCCCCAACGCTTAACTATGGCTACACCTTC. It translates to CASSQVELTTAPTLNYGYTF.